This paragraph reports one T cell receptor beta chain. CDR1 is SGHRS, CDR2 YFSETQ, per germline. V shed 0 bases, J shed 5 bases, and the junction held 7 bases outside the gene matches. This CDR3 contains 17 residues. The data stem from a study of glioma-infiltrating T cells after dendritic cell vaccination. Repertoires were generated with immunoSEQ multiplex PCR, while TCRdb's copy carries only in-frame clones and drops some. This sample has 70,000 to 90,000 clones, with around 83% found just once. The time point was: after dendritic cell vaccination, including at tumor progression/relapse. The source of this sequence is a human donor with glioblastoma. This specimen was blood, taken after dendritic cell vaccination. The chain links TRBV5-1 to TRBJ2-3; 12 nucleotides agree with TRBD2. As DNA, the CDR3 is TGCGCCAGCAGCTTGGCCAGGCTAGCGGGGGGGAAAGATACGCAGTATTTT. It encodes CASSLARLAGGKDTQYF. Based on the CDR3 plus reference TRBV5-1 and TRBJ2-3, the full variable domain is KAGVTQTPRYLIKTRGQQVTLSCSPISGHRSVSWYQQTPGQGLQFLFEYFSETQRNKGNFPGRFSGRQFSNSRSEMNVSTLELGDSALYLCASSLARLAGGKDTQYFGPGTRLTVL.